This T cell receptor beta chain was captured in a study of T cell changes during pregnancy in multiple sclerosis. The germline gives CDR1 SGHNT, CDR2 YYREEE (reference sequence). Between the trimmed V and J ends, which lost 3 bases and 11 bases, there was a span of 15 bases. This CDR3 comprises 13 residues. Clones were sequenced by immunoSEQ multiplex PCR, and TCRdb holds only the in-frame ones, with some missing. The table records 70,000 or so clones, roughly nine tenths of them present only once. The clonotype comes from a female donor in good health, enrolled as a control in a pregnancy study. Sequenced material: peripheral blood, taken in the third trimester of pregnancy. The V call is TRBV5-4, the J call TRBJ2-1; tentatively, D is TRBD1 (6 bases). CDR3 region: CASSSKDSPKQFF. The CDR3 DNA is TGTGCCAGCAGCTCTAAGGACAGCCCTAAGCAGTTCTTC.